This TCR beta chain was captured by sequencing in a study of cytomegalovirus exposure and HLA in healthy donors listed by TCRdb under 2017. For the wider study: According to a later analysis, the roughly 130 validation repertoires were produced on the same platform as the roughly 720 repertoires of the first cohort. The study aimed to test whether signatures of past pathogen exposure could be identified by cataloging public T cell receptors. In addition to the first cohort of approximately 650 subjects, a separate validation cohort of over 90 different subjects was used. To predict cytomegalovirus infection status, the study brought together high-throughput TCR immunosequencing, statistical association of individual TCRs with disease status, and machine learning. Beyond this particular receptor, the publication reports: A total of 150 to 200 TCR beta chains were listed by the study as associated with cytomegalovirus. In both the original and validation cohorts, the classifier was reported to diagnose cytomegalovirus status with high specificity and sensitivity. According to the authors, the approach could potentially be generalized to other disease states and immunological phenotypes. Most TCR sequences were observed very rarely across donors, whereas some public TCRs were present in many individuals. A later analysis had no HLA typing for the validation cohort, so co-occurrence there was scored across all 130 or so repertoires. A few of the identified cytomegalovirus-associated TCR beta chains were confirmed in vitro to be specific for cytomegalovirus antigens. A later analysis found that TCRs clustered in the first cohort also tended to co-occur in the 120 validation repertoires, with more than 90% of cluster scores above 0.

The cysteine opens and the phenylalanine closes a CDR3 of 15 amino acids. Only the CDR3 portion is preserved as DNA: 45 bases, with reading frame beginning at the first base. The V and J ends are trimmed by 0 bases and 0 bases, leaving 7 bases between them. The germline V gene (reference sequence) gives CDR1 as SGHNT and CDR2 as YYREEE. The donors belonged to the validation cohort of about 130 subjects, which was separate from the roughly 700-subject first cohort. The library was made by the immunoSEQ multiplex PCR assay. The study's processing was this. To diagnose cytomegalovirus status from the catalog of TCR beta chain sequences, a statistical classification framework was built. TCRdb took this table from immuneACCESS and kept in-frame rearrangements with V and J called. Such tables lack part of the clones; where checked against another copy, unresolved V genes explain under half of the gap, and the rest is unexplained. From that table come the V and J calls and clone size; the DNA was used to work out D and trimming. This sample has 100,000 to 150,000 clones in its table, and 89% of those were observed once. The ten largest clonotypes hold 1% to 1.5% of the sample.

A remark on this clone: Its antigen is currently not known. Base qualities are not at hand, and no much larger clone is one base apart.

Sequenced material: PBMCs. This sequence uses TRBV5-4 and TRBJ1-5; the D segment cannot be called with confidence. The sequence derives from a woman aged 18-29 years in good health and CMV-seronegative. The encoded CDR3 is CASSLGGDSNQPQHF. The bases are TGTGCCAGCAGCTTGGGCGGGGATAGCAATCAGCCCCAGCATTTT. Outside the CDR3, residues come from the reference TRBV5-4 and TRBJ1-5 proteins, so the full variable domain is: ETGVTQSPTHLIKTRGQQVTLRCSSQSGHNTVSWYQQALGQGPQFIFQYYREEENGRGNFPPRFSGLQFPNYSSELNVNALELDDSALYLCASSLGGDSNQPQHFGDGTRLSIL.